This T cell receptor beta chain was captured by sequencing in a study of T cell responses to AZD1222 COVID-19 vaccine. The CDR3 is 13 amino acids. Looked up from germline, CDR1 is SGHAT and CDR2 is FQDESV (reference sequence). The germline V and J ends were trimmed by 1 base and 10 bases, with 11 bases remaining between them. Sequencing used immunoSEQ multiplex PCR; TCRdb keeps in-frame clones, though not all of them. The sample has approximately 200,000 clones, roughly 93% seen once. Specimen: peripheral blood, collected on day 0 of AZD1222 vaccination. The chain has TRBV11-1 and TRBJ2-1; TRBD2 is a possible D gene (6 bases). This receptor was identified in an adult in good health. CDR3 sequence: CASSLGWEVEQFF. The CDR3 DNA sequence: TGTGCCAGCAGCTTAGGGTGGGAGGTGGAGCAGTTCTTC.